A selection of T cell receptor beta chains follows, all from one sample in a study of cytomegalovirus exposure and HLA in healthy donors. Some clones are missing from TCRdb's copy, which holds only in-frame ones; the method was immunoSEQ multiplex PCR. This sample has under 200,000 clones, with more than 60% found just once. The sequenced sample was PBMCs. These receptors all come from a male donor in good health and CMV-seronegative. Both conserved end residues are trimmed from each CDR3.

V gene	J gene	CDR3 protein
TRBV25-1	TRBJ2-7	ASKTGFYEQY
TRBV2	TRBJ1-1	ASSDPRVGSTEAF
TRBV6-1	TRBJ2-7	ASSVGETYEQY
TRBV11-2	TRBJ1-4	ASSSWGATNEKLF
TRBV2	TRBJ2-7	ASRLQGGYEQY
TRBV29-1	TRBJ2-7	SVRTGGSSEQY
TRBV6-5	TRBJ2-7	ASSFKQKAAYEQY
TRBV7-9	TRBJ1-1	ASSSRGAVEAF
TRBV5-4	TRBJ2-5	ASSPPGSGAQETQY
TRBV19	TRBJ2-7	ASSYSGTYYEQY
TRBV6-1	TRBJ2-7	ASKPGTGMFEQY
TRBV4-1	TRBJ2-5	ASSQAGARGGETQY
TRBV27	TRBJ2-2	ASRAGTGRNTGELF
TRBV28	TRBJ2-2	ASSLATTNTGELF
TRBV7-8	TRBJ1-1	ASSFGQMNTEAF
TRBV13	TRBJ2-5	ASSLGGGTRGLATQY
TRBV9	TRBJ2-1	ASSVGDRGYNEQF
TRBV19	TRBJ1-5	ASSKQGWNQPQH
TRBV30	TRBJ2-7	AWISGGGRFGDEQY
TRBV5-1	TRBJ2-7	ASSLGGGPSYEQY
TRBV4-2	TRBJ1-4	ASSGGQGSGEKLF
TRBV6-1	TRBJ2-7	ASGQTGGNEQY
TRBV7-3	TRBJ2-1	ASSLSGGGYNEQF
TRBV4-3	TRBJ2-7	ASSITVGTESYEQY
TRBV11-3	TRBJ2-7	ASSFRTGALYEQY
TRBV6-4	TRBJ2-6	ASSDSEFTGANVLT
TRBV21-1	TRBJ2-7	ASSKASTGGPYEQY
TRBV10-3	TRBJ2-2	AISEARGSGTGELF
TRBV9	TRBJ2-1	ASSVESSYNEQF
TRBV4-1	TRBJ2-2	ASTLAGQINTGELF
TRBV7-6	TRBJ1-5	ASSPDRGNQPQH
TRBV7-9	TRBJ2-5	ASSPRQGGETQY
TRBV2	TRBJ2-3	ASSESPSGSTDTQY
TRBV29-1	TRBJ2-1	SVEAGQGAGEQF
TRBV19	TRBJ2-5	ASSPGQGGGQETQY